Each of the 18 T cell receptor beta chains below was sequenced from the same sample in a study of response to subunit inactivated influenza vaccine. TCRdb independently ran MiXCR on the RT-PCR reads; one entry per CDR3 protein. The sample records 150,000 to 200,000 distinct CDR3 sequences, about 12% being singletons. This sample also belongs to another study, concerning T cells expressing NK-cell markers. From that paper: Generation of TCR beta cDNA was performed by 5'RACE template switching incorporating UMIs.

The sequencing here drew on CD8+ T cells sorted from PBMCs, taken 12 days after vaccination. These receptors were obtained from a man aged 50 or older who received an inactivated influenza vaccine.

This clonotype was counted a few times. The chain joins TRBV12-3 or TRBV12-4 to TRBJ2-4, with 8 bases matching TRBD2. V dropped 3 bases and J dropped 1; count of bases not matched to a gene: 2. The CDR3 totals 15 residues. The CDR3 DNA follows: TGTGCCAGCAGTTTTCGCGGGAGGGCCAAAAACATTCAGTACTTC. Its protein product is CASSFRGRAKNIQYF.

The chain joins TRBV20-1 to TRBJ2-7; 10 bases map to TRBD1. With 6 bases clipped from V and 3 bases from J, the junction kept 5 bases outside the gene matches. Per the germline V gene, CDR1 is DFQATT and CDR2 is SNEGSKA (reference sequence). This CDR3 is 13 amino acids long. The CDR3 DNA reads TGCAGTGCGGCCGGGACAGGGGACTACGAGCAGTACTTC. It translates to CSAAGTGDYEQYF.

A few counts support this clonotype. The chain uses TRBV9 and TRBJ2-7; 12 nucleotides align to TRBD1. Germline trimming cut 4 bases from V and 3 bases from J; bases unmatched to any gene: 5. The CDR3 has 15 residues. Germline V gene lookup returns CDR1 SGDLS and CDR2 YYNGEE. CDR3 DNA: TGTGCCAGCAGCTCTGGGACAGGGGGCGGCTACGAGCAGTACTTC. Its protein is CASSSGTGGGYEQYF.

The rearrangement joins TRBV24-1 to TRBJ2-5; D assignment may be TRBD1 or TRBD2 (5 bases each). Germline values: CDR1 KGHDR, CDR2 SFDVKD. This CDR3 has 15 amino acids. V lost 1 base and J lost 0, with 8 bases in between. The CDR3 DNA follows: TGTGCCACCAGTGATTTAAGGGACGACCAAGAGACCCAGTACTTC. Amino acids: CATSDLRDDQETQYF.

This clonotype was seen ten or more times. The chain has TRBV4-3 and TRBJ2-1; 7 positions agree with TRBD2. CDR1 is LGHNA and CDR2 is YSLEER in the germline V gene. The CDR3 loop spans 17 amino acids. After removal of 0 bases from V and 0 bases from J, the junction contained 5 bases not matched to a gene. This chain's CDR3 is CASSQEGAGSSYNEQFF. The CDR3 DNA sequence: TGCGCCAGCAGCCAAGAGGGAGCGGGGAGCTCCTACAATGAGCAGTTCTTC.

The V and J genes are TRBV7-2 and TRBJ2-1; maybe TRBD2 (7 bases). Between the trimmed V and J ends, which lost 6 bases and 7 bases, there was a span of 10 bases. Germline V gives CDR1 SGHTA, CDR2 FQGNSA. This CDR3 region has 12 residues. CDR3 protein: CASRGGGNEQFF. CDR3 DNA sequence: TGTGCCAGCAGGGGAGGGGGTAATGAGCAGTTCTTC.

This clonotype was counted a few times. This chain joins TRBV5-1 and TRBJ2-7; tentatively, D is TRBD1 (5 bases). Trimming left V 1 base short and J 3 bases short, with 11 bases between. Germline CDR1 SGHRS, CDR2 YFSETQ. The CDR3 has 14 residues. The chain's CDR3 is CASSLFQGGYEQYF. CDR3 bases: TGCGCCAGCAGCTTGTTCCAGGGTGGCTACGAGCAGTACTTC.

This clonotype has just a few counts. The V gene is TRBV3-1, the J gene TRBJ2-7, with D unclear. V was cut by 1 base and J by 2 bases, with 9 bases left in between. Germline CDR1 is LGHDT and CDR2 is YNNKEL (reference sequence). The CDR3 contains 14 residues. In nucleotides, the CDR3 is TGTGCCAGCAGCCAAGCATGGACGGCCTACGAGCAGTACTTC. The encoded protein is CASSQAWTAYEQYF.

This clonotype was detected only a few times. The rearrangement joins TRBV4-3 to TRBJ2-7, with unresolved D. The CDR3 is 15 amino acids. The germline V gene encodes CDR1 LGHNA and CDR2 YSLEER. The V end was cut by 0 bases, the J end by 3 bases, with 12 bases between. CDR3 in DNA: TGCGCCAGCAGCCAAGATTTTGTGAATCTCTACGAGCAGTACTTC. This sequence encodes CASSQDFVNLYEQYF.

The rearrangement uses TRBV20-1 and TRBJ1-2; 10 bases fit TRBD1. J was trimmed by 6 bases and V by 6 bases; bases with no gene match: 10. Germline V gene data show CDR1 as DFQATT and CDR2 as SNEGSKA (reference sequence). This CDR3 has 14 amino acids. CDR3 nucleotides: TGCAGTGCAACCGAGACAGGGGGCTCGAATGGCTACACCTTC. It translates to CSATETGGSNGYTF.

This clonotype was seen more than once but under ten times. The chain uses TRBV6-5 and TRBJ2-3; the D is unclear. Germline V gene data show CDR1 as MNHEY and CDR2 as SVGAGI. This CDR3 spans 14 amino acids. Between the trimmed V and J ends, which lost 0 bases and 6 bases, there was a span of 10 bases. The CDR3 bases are TGTGCCAGCAGTTACTCGGAATATGGGGATACGCAGTATTTT. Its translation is CASSYSEYGDTQYF.

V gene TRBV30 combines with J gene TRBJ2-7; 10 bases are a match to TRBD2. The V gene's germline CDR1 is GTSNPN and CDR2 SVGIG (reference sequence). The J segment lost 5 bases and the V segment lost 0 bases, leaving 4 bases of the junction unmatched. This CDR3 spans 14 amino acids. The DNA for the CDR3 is TGTGCCTGGAGTGTACGGCTAGCGGGAGACGAGCAGTACTTC. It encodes CAWSVRLAGDEQYF.

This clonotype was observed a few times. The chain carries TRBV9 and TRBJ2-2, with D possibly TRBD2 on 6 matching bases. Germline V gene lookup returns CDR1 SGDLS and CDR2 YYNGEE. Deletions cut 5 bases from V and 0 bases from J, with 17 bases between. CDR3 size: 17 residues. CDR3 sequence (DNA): TGTGCCAGCAGGGACCCACGCAGGACTACGAACACCGGGGAGCTGTTTTTT. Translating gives CASRDPRRTTNTGELFF.

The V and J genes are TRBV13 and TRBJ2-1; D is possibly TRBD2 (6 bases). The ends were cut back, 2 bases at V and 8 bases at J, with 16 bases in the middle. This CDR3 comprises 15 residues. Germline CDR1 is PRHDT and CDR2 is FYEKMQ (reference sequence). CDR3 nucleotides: TGTGCCAGCAGCTTAAGACTAGATCCATCCGATGAGCAGTTCTTC. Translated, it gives CASSLRLDPSDEQFF. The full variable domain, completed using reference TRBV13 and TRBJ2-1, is AAGVIQSPRHLIKEKRETATLKCYPIPRHDTVYWYQQGPGQDPQFLISFYEKMQSDKGSIPDRFSAQQFSDYHSELNMSSLELGDSALYFCASSLRLDPSDEQFFGPGTRLTVL.

Here the CDR3 DNA reads TGTGCCAGCAGCTTGTTCCCCCCCTCCACGAAGGTCAACGAGCAGTACTTC. Protein sequence: CASSLFPPSTKVNEQYF. This chain joins TRBV7-6 and TRBJ2-7; no clear D. The CDR3 length is 17 residues. The V end was cut by 3 bases, the J end by 5 bases, with 23 bases between. CDR1 and CDR2 from the germline V gene are SGHVS and FNYEAQ.

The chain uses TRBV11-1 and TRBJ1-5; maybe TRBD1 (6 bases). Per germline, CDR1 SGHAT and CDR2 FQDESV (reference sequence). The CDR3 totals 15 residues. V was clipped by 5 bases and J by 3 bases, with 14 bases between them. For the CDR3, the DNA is TGTGCCAGCAGCCTCGGCCTGGGGGCCAATCAGCCCCAGCATTTT. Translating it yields CASSLGLGANQPQHF. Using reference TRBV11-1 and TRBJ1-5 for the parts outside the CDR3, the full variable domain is EAEVAQSPRYKITEKSQAVAFWCDPISGHATLYWYRQILGQGPELLVQFQDESVVDDSQLPKDRFSAERLKGVDSTLKIQPAELGDSAMYLCASSLGLGANQPQHFGDGTRLSIL.

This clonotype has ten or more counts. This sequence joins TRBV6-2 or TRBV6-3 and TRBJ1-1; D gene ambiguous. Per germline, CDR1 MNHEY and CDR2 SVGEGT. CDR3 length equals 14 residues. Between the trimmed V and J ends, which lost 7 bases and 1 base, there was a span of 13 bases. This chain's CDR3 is CASTLAGQNTEAFF. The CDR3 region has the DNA TGTGCCAGCACCCTCGCTGGGCAGAACACTGAAGCTTTCTTT.

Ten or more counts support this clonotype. The CDR3: CASSVIPGYEQYF. The CDR3 DNA is TGTGCCAGCAGCGTAATACCCGGGTACGAGCAGTACTTC. The chain links TRBV9 to TRBJ2-7, with D unclear. The CDR3 runs to 13 residues. Germline CDR1 and CDR2: SGDLS and YYNGEE. Trimming pared 1 base from V and 4 bases from J, leaving 9 bases between.